The source of this TCR beta chain is a study of post-analysis software for immune sequencing data (dated by TCRdb to between 2014 and 2017). Turning to the overall study: Disease courses on record covered relapsing-remitting, secondary progressive and progressive-relapsing multiple sclerosis, though some patients had no subtype annotation. A subset of samples was prepared in parallel using single-end sample barcoding, then pooled and co-amplified after Illumina adapter ligation. Patient repertoires were compared against around twelve previously published healthy control repertoires from donors aged roughly 6 to 26 years.

The investigation overall reported the following: Multiple sclerosis patients had significantly lower normalized Chao1 diversity than controls, a result that suggests substantial peripheral T-cell clonal expansion. The control group was slightly older than the multiple sclerosis patient group. About five TRBV segments, including TRBV5-6, TRBV5-1 and TRBV20-1, were significantly more frequent in patients than controls. Direct clustering with F measure revealed strong co-clustering of samples prepared in the same batch, which led to a batch-effect correction.

To demonstrate the VDJtools post-analysis software, TCR beta repertoires were profiled from the peripheral blood of over ten young patients with multiple sclerosis. The patients with multiple sclerosis were children and adolescents between roughly 6 and 15 years of age. The library was generated by PCR. Sequencing was performed on an Illumina HiSeq 2500. To reduce PCR and sequencing biases, unique molecular identifiers were built into the TCR beta cDNA libraries. Per 1 to 10 million input T cells, approximately 500,000 cDNA molecules were obtained, such that each molecule approximated one T cell. The patient libraries were prepared and sequenced using the same protocol as the earlier healthy control dataset. Samples belonging to the same batch were prepared together, multiplexed and sequenced on a shared HiSeq lane. In the source study's methods: Raw barcoded reads were processed with MIGEC, and single-read molecular identifier groups were discarded before consensus assembly and CDR3 extraction. VDJtools was used for post-analysis of the clonotype tables, with diversity normalized by down-sampling every dataset to the smallest sample size. To correct batch-related cross-sample contamination, repertoire overlap clustering matched CDR3 amino acid sequences but not nucleotide sequences. TCRdb itself trimmed the public reads at Q25 with fastp, ran MiXCR and retained productive beta chains. When rows share a CDR3 protein, they turn into one entry using the most common DNA and genes. What appears here as the V and J calls and clone size reflects TCRdb's work, not the paper's. For this sample there are about 540,000 distinct CDR3 sequences; around a third appear just once. The ten top clones hold less than 6% of the sample.

CDR3 length: 15 amino acids, cysteine to phenylalanine. Only the CDR3 DNA stays, 45 bases, in frame from base 1. V loses 5 bases, J loses 5 bases, and the germline ends lie 18 bases apart. CDR1 is given as SGHTA and CDR2 as FQGNSA, both from the germline V gene. This clonotype was seen repeatedly, ten times or more. It has no known antigen specificity. No base qualities exist here, and no much larger clone lies one base off it. The rearranged chain carries TRBV7-2 and TRBJ1-2; no confident D gene assignment can be made. This receptor was taken from a girl under 18 with multiple sclerosis. The sequenced sample consisted of blood. The CDR3 sequence is CASSPAAEQVYGYTF. The DNA reads as follows: TGTGCCAGCAGCCCCGCGGCGGAGCAGGTGTATGGCTACACCTTC.